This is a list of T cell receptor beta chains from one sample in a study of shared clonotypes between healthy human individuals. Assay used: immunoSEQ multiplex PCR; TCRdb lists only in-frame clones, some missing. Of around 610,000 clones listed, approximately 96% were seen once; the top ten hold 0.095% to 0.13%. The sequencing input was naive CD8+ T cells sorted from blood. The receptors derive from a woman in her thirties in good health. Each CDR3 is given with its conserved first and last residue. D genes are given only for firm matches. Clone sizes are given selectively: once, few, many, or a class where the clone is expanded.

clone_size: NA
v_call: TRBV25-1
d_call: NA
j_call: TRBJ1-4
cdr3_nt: TGTGCCAGCAGTATTTATAATGAAAAACTGTTTTTT
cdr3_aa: CASSIYNEKLFF

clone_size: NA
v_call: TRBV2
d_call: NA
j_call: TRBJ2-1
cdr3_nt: TGTGCCAGCAGTGAATCTATAGCAGAATACAATGAGCAGTTCTTC
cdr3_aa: CASSESIAEYNEQFF

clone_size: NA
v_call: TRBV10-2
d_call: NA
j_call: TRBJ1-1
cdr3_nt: TGCGCCAGCAGTGAGGAGGGGCTGCTGAACACTGAAGCTTTCTTT
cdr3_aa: CASSEEGLLNTEAFF

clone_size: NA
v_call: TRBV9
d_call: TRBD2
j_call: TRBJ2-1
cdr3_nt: TGTGCCAGCAGCGTAGCTACCCCTACGACTAGCGGGATGGCCCATGAGCAGTTCTTC
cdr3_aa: CASSVATPTTSGMAHEQFF

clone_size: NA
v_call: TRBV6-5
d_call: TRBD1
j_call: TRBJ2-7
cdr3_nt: TGTGCCAGCAGTTCCCTAGGGACAGGGGACGAGCAGTACTTC
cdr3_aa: CASSSLGTGDEQYF

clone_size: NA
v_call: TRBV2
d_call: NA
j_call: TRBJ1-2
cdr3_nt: TGTGCCAGCAGTGAAGCACAGCACTATGGCTACACCTTC
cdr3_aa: CASSEAQHYGYTF

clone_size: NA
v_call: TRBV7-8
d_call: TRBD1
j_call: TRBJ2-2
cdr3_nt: TGTGCCAGCAGCTCCGGGACAGGGGGTCCCGGGGAGCTGTTTTTT
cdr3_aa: CASSSGTGGPGELFF

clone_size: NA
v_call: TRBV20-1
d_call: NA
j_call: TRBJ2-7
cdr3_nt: TGCAGTGCGATACAGAAATACGAGCAGTACTTC
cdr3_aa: CSAIQKYEQYF

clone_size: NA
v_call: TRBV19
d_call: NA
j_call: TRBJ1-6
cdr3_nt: TGTGCCAGTAGCATTCACAGGGATAATTCACCCCTCCACTTT
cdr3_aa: CASSIHRDNSPLHF

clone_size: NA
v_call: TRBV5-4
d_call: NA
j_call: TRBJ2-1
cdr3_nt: TGTGCCAGCAGCCTCGGGGTGGAGCATGAGCAGTTCTTC
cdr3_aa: CASSLGVEHEQFF

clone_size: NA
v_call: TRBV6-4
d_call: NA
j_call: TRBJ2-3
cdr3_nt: TGTGCCAGCAGTGAGGTGGCAGGGGAGTCTCCTAGCCATAAGGGTACGCAGTATTTT
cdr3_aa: CASSEVAGESPSHKGTQYF

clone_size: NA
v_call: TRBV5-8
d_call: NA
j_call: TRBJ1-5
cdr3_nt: TGTGCCAGCAGCTTGGGGCAGCCCCAGCATTTT
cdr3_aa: CASSLGQPQHF

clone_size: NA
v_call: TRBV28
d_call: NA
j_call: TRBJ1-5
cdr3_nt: TGTGCCAGCAGTTTATCGCTAGGCGATCAGCCCCAGCATTTT
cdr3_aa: CASSLSLGDQPQHF

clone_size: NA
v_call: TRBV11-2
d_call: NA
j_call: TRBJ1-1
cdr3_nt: TGTGCCAGCAGCTGGGGATACTCCACTGAAGCTTTCTTT
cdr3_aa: CASSWGYSTEAFF

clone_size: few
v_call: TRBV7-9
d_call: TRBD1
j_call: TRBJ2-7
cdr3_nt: TGTGCCAGCAGCTCCCCCCCGGGACAGGCGGGTCACGAGCAGTACTTC
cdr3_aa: CASSSPPGQAGHEQYF

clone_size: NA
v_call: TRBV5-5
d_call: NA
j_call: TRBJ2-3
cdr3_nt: TGTGCCAGCAGCTTACCCCTCGGGCCGGGCAGGGCGTCAGATACGCAGTATTTT
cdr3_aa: CASSLPLGPGRASDTQYF

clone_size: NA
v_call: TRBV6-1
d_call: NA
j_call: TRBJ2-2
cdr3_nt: TGTGCCGGAACATACACCGGGGAGCTGTTTTTT
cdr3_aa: CAGTYTGELFF

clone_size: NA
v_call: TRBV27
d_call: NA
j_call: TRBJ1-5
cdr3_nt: TGTGCCAGCAGATGGAGCATCGATAGCAATCAGCCCCAGCATTTT
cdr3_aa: CASRWSIDSNQPQHF

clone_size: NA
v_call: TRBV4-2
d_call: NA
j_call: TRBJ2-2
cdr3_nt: TGTGCCAGCAGCCATAAAAGGGGTGAAGGGGGCGGGGAGCTGTTTTTT
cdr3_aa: CASSHKRGEGGGELFF

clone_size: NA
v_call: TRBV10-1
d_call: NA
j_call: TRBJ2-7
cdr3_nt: TGCGCCAGCAGTGCCCTAGCGAAGGGCCTGGGCGAGCAGTACTTC
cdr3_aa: CASSALAKGLGEQYF

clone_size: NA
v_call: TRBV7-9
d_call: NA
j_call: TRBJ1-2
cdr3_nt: TGTGCCAGCAGCCCCCCTCCCTATGGCTACACCTTC
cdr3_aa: CASSPPPYGYTF

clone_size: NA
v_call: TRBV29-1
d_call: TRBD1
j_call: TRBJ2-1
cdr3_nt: TGCAGCGTTGAAGGGCCCGTGGACAGGGTGGGGGATGAGCAGTTCTTC
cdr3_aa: CSVEGPVDRVGDEQFF

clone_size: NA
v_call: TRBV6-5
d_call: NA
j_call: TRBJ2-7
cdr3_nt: TGTGCCAGCAGTTACCCAGGGACCGAGCAGTACTTC
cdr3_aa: CASSYPGTEQYF

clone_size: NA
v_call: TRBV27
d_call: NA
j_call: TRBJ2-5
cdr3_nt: TGTGCCAGCAGTTTATCCCTTTCGTTCCAAGAGACCCAGTACTTC
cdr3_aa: CASSLSLSFQETQYF

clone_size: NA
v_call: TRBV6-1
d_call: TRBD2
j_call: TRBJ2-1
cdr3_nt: TGTGCCAGCAGTGAAGGGGTGACGGGAGGGCCCTTGGATGAGCAGTTCTTC
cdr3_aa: CASSEGVTGGPLDEQFF

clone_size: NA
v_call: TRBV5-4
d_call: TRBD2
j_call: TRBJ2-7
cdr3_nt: TGTGCCAGCAGCTTGTGGGGAGACATAGCGGGAGGGCATACCGACGAGCAGTACTTC
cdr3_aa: CASSLWGDIAGGHTDEQYF